These T cell receptor beta chains were read from a single sample in a study of siplizumab effects on memory and regulatory T cells. Generated by immunoSEQ multiplex PCR, the TCRdb table keeps only in-frame clones and is missing some. The sample carries 70,000 to 100,000 clones, approximately 96% recorded once. Sequenced: naive CD4+ T cells sorted from blood. The receptors shown here come from a human donor in good health. Each CDR3 is given without its conserved first and last residue.

J	V	CDR3
TRBJ2-1	TRBV18	ASSPGTAAVKEQF
TRBJ2-7	TRBV6-5	ASSYGTALVEQY
TRBJ1-2	TRBV7-9	ASSQGQGNYGYT
TRBJ1-1	TRBV21-1	ASSKVNNSNTEAF
TRBJ1-1	TRBV7-9	ASSLGTSAF
TRBJ2-7	TRBV6-5	ASRDPSYEQY
TRBJ2-1	TRBV6-5	ASSSGGAPLHEQF
TRBJ2-1	TRBV20-1	SARDNEQF
TRBJ1-2	TRBV6-4	ASSEGEGYGYT
TRBJ1-6	TRBV18	ASADRTGASNSPLH
TRBJ2-3	TRBV5-1	ASRRTGGSATDTQY
TRBJ2-5	TRBV7-6	ASSLGPAQETQY
TRBJ1-5	TRBV6-6	ASSGTGANQPQH
TRBJ2-7	TRBV6-5	ASSYSSLGSYEQY
TRBJ1-5	TRBV5-5	ASSRDNQPQH
TRBJ1-1	TRBV18	ASSPQANTEAF
TRBJ2-7	TRBV4-1	ASSGVRGGASYEQY
TRBJ1-1	TRBV19	ASSPADLMNTEAF
TRBJ2-5	TRBV7-3	ASSRDRLSEQY
TRBJ2-7	TRBV18	ASSPPGTGGYEQY
TRBJ2-3	TRBV19	ASSKLAGGPPDTQY
TRBJ2-5	TRBV7-2	ASSLTSVETQY
TRBJ2-7	TRBV4-1	ASSRGGVVSYEQY
TRBJ1-1	TRBV2	ASSGHLNTEAF
TRBJ1-1	TRBV7-9	ASSWTRQNTEAF
TRBJ2-5	TRBV6-1	ASRNLGQSWETQY
TRBJ2-7	TRBV11-2	ASSLMPSGESYEQY
TRBJ2-3	TRBV11-2	ASSLGLAYSTDTQY
TRBJ2-4	TRBV2	ASTPSRDIQY
TRBJ2-1	TRBV12-5	ASGLRLSSYNEQF
TRBJ2-1	TRBV7-2	ASSTGGHNEQF
TRBJ2-7	TRBV10-2	ASSGTGVPYEQY
TRBJ1-2	TRBV6-6	ASSYGGNYGYT
TRBJ2-3	TRBV28	ASSQGGADTQY
TRBJ2-3	TRBV15	ATSFSGLTDTQY
TRBJ1-1	TRBV30	AGSGQVNTEAF
TRBJ1-1	TRBV6-6	ASILGGAGTEAF
TRBJ1-3	TRBV6-5	ASSYSISSSGNTIY
TRBJ2-1	TRBV25-1	ASTEYNEQF
TRBJ1-1	TRBV30	AWREGGQAF
TRBJ1-2	TRBV4-1	ASSQGGYYGYT
TRBJ1-2	TRBV10-3	AISESSTGKGGYT
TRBJ2-3	TRBV11-2	ASSWTKLTDTQY
TRBJ1-4	TRBV18	ASSPPGAGNEKLF
TRBJ2-5	TRBV13	ASSPRLAETQY
TRBJ2-7	TRBV6-1	ASSERGTGEQY
TRBJ2-1	TRBV6-1	ASRTNGGREQF
TRBJ1-5	TRBV29-1	SVAGANQPQH
TRBJ2-3	TRBV5-1	ASSAPRPGTEYVYTQY
TRBJ1-1	TRBV7-8	ASSLDGGGTEAF